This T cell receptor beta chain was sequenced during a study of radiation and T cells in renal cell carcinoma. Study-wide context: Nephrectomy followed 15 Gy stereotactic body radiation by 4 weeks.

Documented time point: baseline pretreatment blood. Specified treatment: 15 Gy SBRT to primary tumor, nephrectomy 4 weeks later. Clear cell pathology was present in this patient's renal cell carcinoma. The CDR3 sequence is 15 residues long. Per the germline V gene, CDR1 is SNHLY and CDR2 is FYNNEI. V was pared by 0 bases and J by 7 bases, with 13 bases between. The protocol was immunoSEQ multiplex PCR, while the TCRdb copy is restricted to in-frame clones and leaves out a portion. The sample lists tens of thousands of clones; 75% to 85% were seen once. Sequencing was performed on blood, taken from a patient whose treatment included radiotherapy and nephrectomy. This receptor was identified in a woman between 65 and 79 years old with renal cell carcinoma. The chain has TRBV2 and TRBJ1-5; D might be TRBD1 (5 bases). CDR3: CASSEARQGGQPQHF. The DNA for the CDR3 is TGTGCCAGCAGTGAAGCAAGGCAGGGTGGACAGCCCCAGCATTTT.